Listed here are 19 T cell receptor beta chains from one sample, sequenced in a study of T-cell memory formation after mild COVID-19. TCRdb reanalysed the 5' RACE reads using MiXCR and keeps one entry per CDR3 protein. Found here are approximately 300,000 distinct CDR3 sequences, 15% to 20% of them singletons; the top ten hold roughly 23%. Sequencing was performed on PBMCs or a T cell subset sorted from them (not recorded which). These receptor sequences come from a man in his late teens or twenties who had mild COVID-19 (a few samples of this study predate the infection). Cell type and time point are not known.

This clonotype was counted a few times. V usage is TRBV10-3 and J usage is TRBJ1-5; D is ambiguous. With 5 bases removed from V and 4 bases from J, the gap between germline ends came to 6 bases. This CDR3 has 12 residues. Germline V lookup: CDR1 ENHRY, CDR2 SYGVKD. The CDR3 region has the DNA TGTGCCATCAGTCAGATGAATCAGCCCCAGCATTTT. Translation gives CAISQMNQPQHF.

CDR3 sequence: CASTKDSSGNEQFF. In DNA, the CDR3 is TGTGCCAGCACCAAGGACAGTAGCGGCAATGAGCAGTTCTTC. The chain links TRBV7-2 to TRBJ2-1, with D possibly called TRBD1 or TRBD2 (6 bases each). V shed 7 bases and J shed 6 bases, with 16 bases lying between them. The CDR3 extends over 14 amino acids. Looked up from germline, CDR1 is SGHTA and CDR2 is FQGNSA. Full variable domain (rest looked up from reference TRBV7-2 and TRBJ2-1): GAGVSQSPSNKVTEKGKDVELRCDPISGHTALYWYRQSLGQGLEFLIYFQGNSAPDKSGLPSDRFSAERTGGSVSTLTIQRTQQEDSAVYLCASTKDSSGNEQFFGPGTRLTVL.

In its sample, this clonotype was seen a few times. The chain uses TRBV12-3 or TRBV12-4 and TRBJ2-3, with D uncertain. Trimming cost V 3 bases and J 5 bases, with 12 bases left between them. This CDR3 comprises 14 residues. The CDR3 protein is CASSFSNTRDTQYF. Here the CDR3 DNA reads TGTGCCAGCAGTTTTAGCAACACAAGAGATACGCAGTATTTT.

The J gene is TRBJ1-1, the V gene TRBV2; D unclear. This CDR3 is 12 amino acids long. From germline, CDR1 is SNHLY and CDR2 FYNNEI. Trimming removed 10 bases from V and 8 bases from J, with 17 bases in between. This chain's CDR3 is CATGREIKEAFF. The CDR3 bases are TGTGCCACCGGACGGGAGATTAAAGAAGCTTTCTTT.

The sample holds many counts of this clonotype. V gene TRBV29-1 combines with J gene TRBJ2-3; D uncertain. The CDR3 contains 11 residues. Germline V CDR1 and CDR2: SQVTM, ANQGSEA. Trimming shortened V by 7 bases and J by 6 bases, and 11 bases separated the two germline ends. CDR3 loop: CSGLRRDTQYF. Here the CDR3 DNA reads TGCAGCGGGCTGCGTAGGGATACGCAGTATTTT.

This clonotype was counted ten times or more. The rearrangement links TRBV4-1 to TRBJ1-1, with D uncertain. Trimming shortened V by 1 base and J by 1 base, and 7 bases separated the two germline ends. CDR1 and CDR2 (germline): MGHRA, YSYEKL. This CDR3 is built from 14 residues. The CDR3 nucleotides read TGCGCCAGCAGCCAAGCAGGCCCGAACACTGAAGCTTTCTTT. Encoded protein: CASSQAGPNTEAFF.

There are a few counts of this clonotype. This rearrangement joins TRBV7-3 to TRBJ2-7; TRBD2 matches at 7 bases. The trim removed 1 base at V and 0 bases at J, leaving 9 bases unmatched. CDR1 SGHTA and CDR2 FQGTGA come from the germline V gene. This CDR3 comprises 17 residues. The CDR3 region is CASSLMYYGGGSYEQYF. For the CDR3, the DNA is TGTGCCAGCAGCTTAATGTATTACGGCGGGGGCTCCTACGAGCAGTACTTC. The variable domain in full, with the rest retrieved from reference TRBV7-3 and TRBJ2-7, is GAGVSQTPSNKVTEKGKYVELRCDPISGHTALYWYRQSLGQGPEFLIYFQGTGAADDSGLPNDRFFAVRPEGSVSTLKIQRTERGDSAVYLCASSLMYYGGGSYEQYFGPGTRLTVT.

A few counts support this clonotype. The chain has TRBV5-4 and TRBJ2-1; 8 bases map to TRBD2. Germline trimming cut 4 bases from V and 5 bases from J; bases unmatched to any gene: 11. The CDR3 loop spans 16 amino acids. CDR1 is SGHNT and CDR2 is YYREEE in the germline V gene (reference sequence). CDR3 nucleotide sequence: TGTGCCAGCAGCCCCGGTCGGCGGGGGGCGGACAATGAGCAGTTCTTC. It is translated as CASSPGRRGADNEQFF.

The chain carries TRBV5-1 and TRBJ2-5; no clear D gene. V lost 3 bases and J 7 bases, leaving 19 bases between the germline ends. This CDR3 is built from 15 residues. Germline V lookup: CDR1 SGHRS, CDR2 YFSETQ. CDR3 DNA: TGCGCCAGCAGCTACCAATACACGCTTGGTCGGACCCAGTACTTC. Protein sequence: CASSYQYTLGRTQYF.

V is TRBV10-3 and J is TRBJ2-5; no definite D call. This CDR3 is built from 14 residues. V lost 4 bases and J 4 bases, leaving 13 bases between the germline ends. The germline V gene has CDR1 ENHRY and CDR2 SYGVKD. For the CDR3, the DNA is TGTGCCATCAGTGGTGGACGGCTAAGAGAGACCCAGTACTTC. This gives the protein CAISGGRLRETQYF.

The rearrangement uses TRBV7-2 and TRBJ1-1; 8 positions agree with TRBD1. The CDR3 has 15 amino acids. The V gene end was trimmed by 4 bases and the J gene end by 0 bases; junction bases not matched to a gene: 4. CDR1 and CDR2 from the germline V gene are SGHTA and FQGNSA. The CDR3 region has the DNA TGTGCCAGCAGCTCATACAGGGGGTTGAACACTGAAGCTTTCTTT. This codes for CASSSYRGLNTEAFF.

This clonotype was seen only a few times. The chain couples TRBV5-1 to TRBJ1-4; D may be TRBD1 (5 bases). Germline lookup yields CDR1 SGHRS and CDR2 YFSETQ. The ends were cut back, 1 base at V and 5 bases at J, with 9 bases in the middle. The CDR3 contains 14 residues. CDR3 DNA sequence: TGCGCCAGCAGCTTGACGGGGGAGAATGAAAAACTGTTTTTT. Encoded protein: CASSLTGENEKLFF.

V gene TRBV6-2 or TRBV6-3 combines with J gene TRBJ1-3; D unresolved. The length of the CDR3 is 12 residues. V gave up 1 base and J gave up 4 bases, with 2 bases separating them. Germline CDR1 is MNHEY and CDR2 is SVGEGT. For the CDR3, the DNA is TGTGCCAGCAGTTACTTCGGAAACACCATATATTTT. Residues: CASSYFGNTIYF.

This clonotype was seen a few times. The chain's CDR3 is CASSLAGLLNNEQFF. Written as DNA, the CDR3 is TGTGCCAGCAGTTTAGCAGGACTACTAAACAATGAGCAGTTCTTC. This chain uses TRBV12-3 or TRBV12-4 with TRBJ2-1, with a possible D match to TRBD2 (6 bases). V was shortened by 0 bases and J by 5 bases, with 11 bases between the two germline ends. This CDR3 has 15 residues.

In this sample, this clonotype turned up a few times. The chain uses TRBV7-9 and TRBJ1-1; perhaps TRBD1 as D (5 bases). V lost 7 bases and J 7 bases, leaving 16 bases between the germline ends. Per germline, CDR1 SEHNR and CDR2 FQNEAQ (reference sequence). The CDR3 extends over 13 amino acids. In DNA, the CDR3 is TGTGCCAGCAACCGTGGGGGAGATCGTGAAGCTTTCTTT. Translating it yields CASNRGGDREAFF.

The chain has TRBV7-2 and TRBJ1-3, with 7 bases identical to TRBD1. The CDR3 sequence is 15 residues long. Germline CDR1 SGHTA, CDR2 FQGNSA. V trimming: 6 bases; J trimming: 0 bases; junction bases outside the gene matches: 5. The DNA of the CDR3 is TGTGCCAGCAGATCAGGGGGGAGCTCTGGAAACACCATATATTTT. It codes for CASRSGGSSGNTIYF.

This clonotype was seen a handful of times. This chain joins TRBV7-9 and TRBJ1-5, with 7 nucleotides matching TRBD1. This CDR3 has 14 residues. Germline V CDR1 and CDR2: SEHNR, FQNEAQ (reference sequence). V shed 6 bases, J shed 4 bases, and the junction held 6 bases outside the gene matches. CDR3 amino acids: CASSSDRENQPQHF. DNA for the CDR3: TGTGCCAGCAGTTCTGACAGGGAAAATCAGCCCCAGCATTTT.

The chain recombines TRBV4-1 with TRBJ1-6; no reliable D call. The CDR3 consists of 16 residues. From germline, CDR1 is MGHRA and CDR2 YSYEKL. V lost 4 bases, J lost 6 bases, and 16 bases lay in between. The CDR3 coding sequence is TGCGCCAGCAGCCCCATTGGGAGGGAGGCTAATTCACCCCTCCACTTT. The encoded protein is CASSPIGREANSPLHF.

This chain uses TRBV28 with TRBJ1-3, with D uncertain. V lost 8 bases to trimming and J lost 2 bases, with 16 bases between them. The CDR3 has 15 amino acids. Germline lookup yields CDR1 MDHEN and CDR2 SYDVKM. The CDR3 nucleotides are TGTGCCAGCCTCCAAACTTACGGGGCTGGAAACACCATATATTTT. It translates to CASLQTYGAGNTIYF.